This passage covers 19 T cell receptor beta chains from one sample sequenced in a study of early T cells in non-severe SARS-CoV-2 infection. TCRdb reprocessed the 5' RACE reads via MiXCR and lists one record per CDR3 protein. The table shows roughly 69,000 distinct CDR3 sequences, with 7.5% to 9% occurring only once. The sequencing here drew on whole blood, taken at baseline. Receptors originate from an adult who was a healthcare worker with PCR-confirmed SARS-CoV-2 infection or an uninfected control (not recorded which).

This clonotype was counted ten times or more. The J gene is TRBJ2-1, the V gene TRBV19; D is uncertain. This CDR3 has 15 amino acids. Trimming took off 5 bases at V and 6 bases at J, with 17 bases between the two ends. Germline CDR1 and CDR2: LNHDA and SQIVND (reference sequence). Here the CDR3 reads CASSPSRGYSNEQFF. The CDR3 DNA follows: TGTGCCAGTAGTCCCTCTCGTGGTTACAGCAATGAGCAGTTCTTC.

This clonotype came up a few times. This chain connects TRBV5-1 to TRBJ2-1; 9 bases line up with TRBD2. Germline V lookup: CDR1 SGHRS, CDR2 YFSETQ. Trimming took 4 bases from V and 9 from J; bases not matched to a gene: 11. This CDR3 has 15 residues. In DNA, the CDR3 is TGCGCCAGCAGCCTGTATGCGGGAGGGCCCGGTGAGCAGTTCTTC. This codes for CASSLYAGGPGEQFF.

This clonotype was counted only a few times. DNA of the CDR3: TGTGCCAGCAGCCAAGTGAAGGGTCAATCCTACGAGCAGTACTTC. Its protein is CASSQVKGQSYEQYF. The chain joins TRBV4-2 to TRBJ2-7; no clear D gene. The germline V gene encodes CDR1 LGHNA and CDR2 YNFKEQ. This CDR3 is 15 amino acids long. With 1 base removed from V and 1 base from J, the gap between germline ends came to 11 bases.

In its sample, this clonotype was seen many times. The chain has TRBV16 and TRBJ2-3, with D perhaps matching TRBD2 (5 bases). CDR1 is KGHSY, CDR2 FQNENV, per germline. This CDR3 contains 15 residues. V was shortened by 3 bases and J by 3 bases, with 13 bases between the two germline ends. The CDR3 region is CASSHGLAETDTQYF. The CDR3 DNA follows: TGTGCCAGCAGCCACGGACTGGCTGAGACAGATACGCAGTATTTT. Complete variable domain (other parts from reference TRBV16 and TRBJ2-3): GEEVAQTPKHLVRGEGQKAKLYCAPIKGHSYVFWYQQVLKNEFKFLISFQNENVFDETGMPKERFSAKCLPNSPCSLEIQATKLEDSAVYFCASSHGLAETDTQYFGPGTRLTVL.

This chain uses TRBV12-3 or TRBV12-4 with TRBJ2-3; 8 nucleotides agree with TRBD1. V shed 3 bases, J shed 1 base, and the junction held 3 bases outside the gene matches. This CDR3 contains 15 residues. Written as DNA, the CDR3 is TGTGCCAGCAGTTTGGGGACAGGTCGCACAGATACGCAGTATTTT. It specifies CASSLGTGRTDTQYF.

The chain has TRBV20-1 and TRBJ2-1, with 7 bases matching TRBD2. CDR1 is DFQATT and CDR2 is SNEGSKA in the germline V gene (reference sequence). V was clipped by 5 bases and J by 6 bases; unmatched bases: 10. The CDR3 covers 14 residues. The CDR3: CSAPLRGGSNEQFF. The CDR3 DNA follows: TGCAGTGCTCCTCTCCGGGGCGGGAGCAATGAGCAGTTCTTC.

The genes are TRBV5-5 and TRBJ1-5, with D uncertain. Germline CDR1 and CDR2: SGHKS and YYEKEE (reference sequence). V lost 0 bases and J lost 5, with 12 bases in between. CDR3 length equals 15 residues. The DNA of the CDR3 is TGTGCCAGCAGCTTGGCTGACACGCCCTATCAGCCCCAGCATTTT. Residues: CASSLADTPYQPQHF.

Remarks on this clonotype: This could be a read error, since a much larger clone is one nucleotide away. This chain joins TRBV20-1 and TRBJ2-7, with D perhaps assigned TRBD1 or TRBD2 (5 bases each). CDR1 is DFQATT and CDR2 is SNEGSKA in the germline V gene (reference sequence). This CDR3 spans 14 amino acids. Trimming cost V 0 bases and J 3 bases, with 12 bases left between them. The CDR3 protein is CSARDKGRHYEQYF. The CDR3 DNA is TGCAGTGCTAGAGATAAGGGACGGCACTACGAGCAGTACTTC.

This chain connects TRBV27 to TRBJ2-7; tentatively, D is TRBD1 (6 bases). The CDR3 runs 15 residues. Trimming pared 5 bases from V and 2 bases from J, leaving 16 bases between. The germline gives CDR1 MNHEY, CDR2 SMNVEV (reference sequence). The CDR3 spells CASSLKPGHPYEQYF. The CDR3 nucleotides read TGTGCCAGCAGTCTCAAACCGGGACACCCCTACGAGCAGTACTTC.

This clonotype was seen only a few times. CDR3 sequence: CASSEGARSGNTIYF. The CDR3 DNA reads as TGTGCCAGCAGCGAGGGGGCCCGCTCTGGAAACACCATATATTTT. The chain couples TRBV9 to TRBJ1-3; TRBD1 matches 7 bases. The CDR3 runs 15 residues. With V trimmed by 3 bases and J by 0 bases, 3 bases remained unmatched. Looked up from germline, CDR1 is SGDLS and CDR2 is YYNGEE.

The chain recombines TRBV20-1 with TRBJ2-1; 9 nucleotides agree with TRBD2. Germline V lookup: CDR1 DFQATT, CDR2 SNEGSKA (reference sequence). The trim removed 6 bases at V and 7 bases at J, leaving 19 bases unmatched. The CDR3 is 17 residues long. DNA for the CDR3: TGCAGTGCGAGAAGCCCAGGGGCGGGAGGGCCTTGGAATGAGCAGTTCTTC. As protein: CSARSPGAGGPWNEQFF.

V usage is TRBV7-8 and J usage is TRBJ2-1, with D maybe TRBD2 (7 bases). The V end lost 2 bases, the J end lost 6 bases, and 11 bases lay between the germline ends. Germline CDR1 SGHVS, CDR2 FQNEAQ. There are 14 residues in the CDR3. CDR3 in DNA: TGTGCCAGCAGCTTACGCGGGGGCCTCAATGAGCAGTTCTTC. It translates to CASSLRGGLNEQFF.

V is TRBV6-6 and J is TRBJ1-1; possibly TRBD1 for D (6 bases). V was shortened by 2 bases and J by 9 bases, with 13 bases between the two germline ends. CDR1 is MNHNY, CDR2 SVGAGI, per germline (reference sequence). The CDR3 runs to 13 residues. The chain's CDR3 is CASSYQGTPQAFF. In DNA form, the CDR3 reads TGTGCCAGCAGTTACCAAGGGACACCCCAAGCTTTCTTT.

This clonotype was seen many times. The chain joins TRBV7-9 to TRBJ2-1; 12 bases match TRBD1. V trimming: 4 bases; J trimming: 7 bases; junction bases outside the gene matches: 5. Per the germline V gene, CDR1 is SEHNR and CDR2 is FQNEAQ (reference sequence). The CDR3 totals 15 residues. This CDR3 reads CASSWGQGAGNEQFF. The CDR3 region has the DNA TGTGCCAGCAGCTGGGGACAGGGGGCGGGAAATGAGCAGTTCTTC.

This clonotype was picked up many times. The chain employs TRBV25-1 and TRBJ1-5, with 7 bases fitting TRBD1. CDR3 size: 14 residues. With 4 bases clipped from V and 7 bases from J, the junction kept 7 bases outside the gene matches. Germline lookup yields CDR1 MGHDK and CDR2 SYGVNS. CDR3 sequence reads: CASSATGDEQPQHF. The CDR3 coding sequence is TGTGCCAGCAGTGCTACAGGGGACGAACAGCCCCAGCATTTT.

This clonotype was detected many times. The rearrangement joins TRBV19 to TRBJ1-5; no clear D gene. The V gene lost 3 bases and the J gene lost 2 bases, with 11 bases spanning the gap. The germline gives CDR1 LNHDA, CDR2 SQIVND (reference sequence). This CDR3 comprises 15 residues. The CDR3 DNA follows: TGTGCCAGTAGTATCTCAGGCGTAGGCAATCAGCCCCAGCATTTT. It specifies CASSISGVGNQPQHF.

A few counts support this clonotype. This chain links TRBV24-1 with TRBJ2-1; 9 bases align to TRBD2. From germline, CDR1 is KGHDR and CDR2 SFDVKD. This CDR3 region has 15 residues. Trimming took 7 bases from V and 7 from J; bases not matched to a gene: 10. The DNA for the CDR3 is TGTGCCACCAGCACGACTAGCGGACGTGGGAATGAGCAGTTCTTC. This encodes CATSTTSGRGNEQFF.

This clonotype turned up a few times. The CDR3 DNA follows: TGTGCCAGCAGTTACTCGAGGGCCTCTGGCGGGAGTAGCGCCTACGAGCAGTACTTC. It yields the protein CASSYSRASGGSSAYEQYF. The rearrangement joins TRBV6-2 or TRBV6-3 to TRBJ2-7, with 7 bases aligning to TRBD2. The V and J ends lost 0 bases and 2 bases, in that order; junction bases with no gene match: 16. The CDR3 runs 19 residues. CDR1 and CDR2 from the germline V gene are MNHEY and SVGEGT.

The table lists this clonotype with many counts. This chain links TRBV13 with TRBJ2-3; 13 bases match TRBD2. Germline V CDR1 and CDR2: PRHDT, FYEKMQ (reference sequence). This CDR3 contains 19 residues. J gave up 0 bases and V 5 bases, and 11 bases lay outside the gene matches. The CDR3 loop reads CASSGLNGLAGESTDTQYF. The CDR3 DNA reads as TGTGCCAGCAGCGGGCTAAACGGACTAGCGGGAGAAAGCACAGATACGCAGTATTTT.